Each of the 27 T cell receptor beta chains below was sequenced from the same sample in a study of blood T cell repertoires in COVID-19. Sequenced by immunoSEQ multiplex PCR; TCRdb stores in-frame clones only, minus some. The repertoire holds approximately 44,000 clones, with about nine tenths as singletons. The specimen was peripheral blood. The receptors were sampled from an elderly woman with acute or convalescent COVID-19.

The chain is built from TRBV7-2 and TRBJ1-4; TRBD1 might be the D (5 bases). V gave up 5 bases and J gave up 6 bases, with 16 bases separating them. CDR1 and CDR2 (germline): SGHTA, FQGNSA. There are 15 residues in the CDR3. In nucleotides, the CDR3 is TGTGCCAGCAGCCTCGTTATTGGGGCGGATGAAAAACTGTTTTTT. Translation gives CASSLVIGADEKLFF.

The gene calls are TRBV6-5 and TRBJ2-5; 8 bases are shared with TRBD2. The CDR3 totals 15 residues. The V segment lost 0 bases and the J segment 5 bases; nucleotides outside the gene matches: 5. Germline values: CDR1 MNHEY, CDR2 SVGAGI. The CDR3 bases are TGTGCCAGCAGTTACTCGGCGGGGGGATCGGAGACCCAGTACTTC. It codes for CASSYSAGGSETQYF.

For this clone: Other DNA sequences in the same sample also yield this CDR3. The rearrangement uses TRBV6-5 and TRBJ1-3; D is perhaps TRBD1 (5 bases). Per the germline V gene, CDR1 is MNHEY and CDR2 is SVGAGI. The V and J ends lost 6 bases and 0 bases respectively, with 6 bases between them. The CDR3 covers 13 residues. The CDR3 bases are TGTGCCAGCAGGCAGGGCTCTGGAAACACCATATATTTT. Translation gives CASRQGSGNTIYF.

The CDR3 DNA follows: TGTGCCAGCAGCTTAGTGATCGGTAGTATAGATACGCAGTATTTT. This sequence encodes CASSLVIGSIDTQYF. The chain couples TRBV11-2 to TRBJ2-3; D is undetermined. The CDR3 covers 15 residues. CDR1 and CDR2 from the germline V gene are SGHAT and FQNNGV. Trimming pared 1 base from V and 5 bases from J, leaving 13 bases between. The full variable domain, rest sourced from reference TRBV11-2 and TRBJ2-3, is EAGVAQSPRYKIIEKRQSVAFWCNPISGHATLYWYQQILGQGPKLLIQFQNNGVVDDSQLPKDRFSAERLKGVDSTLKIQPAKLEDSAVYLCASSLVIGSIDTQYFGPGTRLTVL.

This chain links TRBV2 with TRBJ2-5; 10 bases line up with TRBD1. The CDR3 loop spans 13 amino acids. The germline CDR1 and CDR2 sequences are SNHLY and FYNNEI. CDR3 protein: CATGGFRRETQYF. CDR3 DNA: TGTGCGACAGGGGGCTTTCGTAGGGAGACCCAGTACTTC.

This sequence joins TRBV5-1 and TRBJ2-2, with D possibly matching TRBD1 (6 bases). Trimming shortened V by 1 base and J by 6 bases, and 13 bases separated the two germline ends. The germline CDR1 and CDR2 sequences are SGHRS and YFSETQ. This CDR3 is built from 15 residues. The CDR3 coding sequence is TGCGCCAGCAGCTTGATGACCCCAGGGGCCGGGGAGCTGTTTTTT. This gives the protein CASSLMTPGAGELFF.

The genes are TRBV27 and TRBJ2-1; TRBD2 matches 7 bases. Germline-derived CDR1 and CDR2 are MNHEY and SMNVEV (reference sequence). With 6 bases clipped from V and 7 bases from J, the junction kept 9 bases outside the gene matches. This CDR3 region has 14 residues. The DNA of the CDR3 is TGTGCCAGCAGCAGACTAGCAGGAACGAATGAGCAGTTCTTC. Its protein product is CASSRLAGTNEQFF.

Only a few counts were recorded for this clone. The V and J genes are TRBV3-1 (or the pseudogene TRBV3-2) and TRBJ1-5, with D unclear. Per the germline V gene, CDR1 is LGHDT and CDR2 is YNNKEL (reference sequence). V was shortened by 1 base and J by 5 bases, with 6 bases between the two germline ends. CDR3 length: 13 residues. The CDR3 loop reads CASSQVEDQPQHF. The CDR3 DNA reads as TGTGCCAGCAGCCAAGTGGAGGATCAGCCCCAGCATTTT.

The CDR3 nucleotides are TGTGCCAGCAGCTACTGGACAGGAGATCAGCCCCAGCATTTT. It encodes CASSYWTGDQPQHF. The chain uses TRBV5-5 and TRBJ1-5; 7 bases line up with TRBD1. Germline V gene sequence: CDR1 SGHKS, CDR2 YYEKEE (reference sequence). Trimming took 3 bases from V and 5 from J; bases not matched to a gene: 5. The CDR3 extends over 14 amino acids.

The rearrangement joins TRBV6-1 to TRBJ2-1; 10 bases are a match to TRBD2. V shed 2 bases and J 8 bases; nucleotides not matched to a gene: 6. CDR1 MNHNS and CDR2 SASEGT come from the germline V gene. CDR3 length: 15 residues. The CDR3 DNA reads TGTGCCAGCAGTGAAAAGGTAGCGGGGGGACATGAGCAGTTCTTC. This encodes CASSEKVAGGHEQFF.

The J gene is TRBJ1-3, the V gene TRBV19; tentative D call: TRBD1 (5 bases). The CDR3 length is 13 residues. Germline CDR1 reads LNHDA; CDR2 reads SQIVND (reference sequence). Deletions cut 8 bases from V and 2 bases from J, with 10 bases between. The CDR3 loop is CASGGLPGNTIYF. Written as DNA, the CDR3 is TGTGCCAGTGGGGGACTGCCTGGAAACACCATATATTTT.

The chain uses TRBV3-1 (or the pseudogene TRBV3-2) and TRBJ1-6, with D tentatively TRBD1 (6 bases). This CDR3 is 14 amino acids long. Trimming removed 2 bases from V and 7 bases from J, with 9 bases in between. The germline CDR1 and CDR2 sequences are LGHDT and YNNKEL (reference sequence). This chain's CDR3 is CASSQYTGNSPLHF. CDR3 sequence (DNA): TGTGCCAGCAGCCAATATACAGGGAATTCACCCCTCCACTTT.

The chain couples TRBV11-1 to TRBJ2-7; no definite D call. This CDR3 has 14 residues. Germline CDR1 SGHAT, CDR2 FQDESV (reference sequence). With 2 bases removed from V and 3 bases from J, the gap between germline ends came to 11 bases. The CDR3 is CASSLLGPLYEQYV. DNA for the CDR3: TGTGCCAGCAGCTTACTTGGGCCGCTCTACGAGCAGTACGTC.

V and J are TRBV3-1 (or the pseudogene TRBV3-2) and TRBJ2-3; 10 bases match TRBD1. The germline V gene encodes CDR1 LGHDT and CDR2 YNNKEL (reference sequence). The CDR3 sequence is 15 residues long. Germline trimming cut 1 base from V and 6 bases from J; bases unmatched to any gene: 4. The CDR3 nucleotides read TGTGCCAGCAGCCAAGGGACAGGGGGTGGCGATACGCAGTATTTT. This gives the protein CASSQGTGGGDTQYF.

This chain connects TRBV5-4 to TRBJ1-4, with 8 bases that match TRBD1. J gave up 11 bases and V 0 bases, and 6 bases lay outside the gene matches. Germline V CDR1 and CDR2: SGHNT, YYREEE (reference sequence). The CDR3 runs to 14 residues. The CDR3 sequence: CASSLDRGTTKLFF. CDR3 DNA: TGTGCCAGCAGCTTGGACAGGGGGACAACGAAACTGTTTTTT.

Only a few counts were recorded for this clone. The CDR3 DNA is TGCGCCAGCAGCGTGACAGGGGGTTCCCACGAGCAGTACTTC. Translated, it gives CASSVTGGSHEQYF. The V call is TRBV5-1, the J call TRBJ2-7, with 9 nucleotides matching TRBD1. Losses at the gene ends were 4 bases for V and 5 bases for J; bases not matched to a gene: 7. There are 14 residues in the CDR3. Germline loops: CDR1 SGHRS, CDR2 YFSETQ.

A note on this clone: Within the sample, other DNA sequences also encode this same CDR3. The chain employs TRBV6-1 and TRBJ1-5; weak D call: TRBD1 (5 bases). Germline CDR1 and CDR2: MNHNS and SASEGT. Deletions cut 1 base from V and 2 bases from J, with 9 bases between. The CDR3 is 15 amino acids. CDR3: CASSEGRVGNQPQHF. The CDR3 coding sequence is TGTGCCAGCAGTGAAGGCAGGGTCGGCAATCAGCCCCAGCATTTT.

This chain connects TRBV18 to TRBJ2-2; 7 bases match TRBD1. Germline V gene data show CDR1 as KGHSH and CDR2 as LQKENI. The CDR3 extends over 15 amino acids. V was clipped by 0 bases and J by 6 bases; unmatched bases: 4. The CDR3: CASSPPDREAGELFF. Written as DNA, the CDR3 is TGTGCCAGCTCACCACCTGACAGGGAAGCCGGGGAGCTGTTTTTT.

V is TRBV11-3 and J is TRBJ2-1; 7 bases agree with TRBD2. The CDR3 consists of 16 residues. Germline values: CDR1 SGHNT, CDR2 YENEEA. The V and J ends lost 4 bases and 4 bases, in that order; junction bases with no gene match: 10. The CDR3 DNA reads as TGTGCCAGCAGCTCATCTGGCGGGGGTTTTTACAATGAGCAGTTCTTC. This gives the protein CASSSSGGGFYNEQFF.

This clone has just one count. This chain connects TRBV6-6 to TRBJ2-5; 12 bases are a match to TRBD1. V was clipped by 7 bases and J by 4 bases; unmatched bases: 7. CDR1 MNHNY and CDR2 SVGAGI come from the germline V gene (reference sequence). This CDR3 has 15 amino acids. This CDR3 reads CASTPPGQGAETQYF. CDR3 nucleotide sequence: TGTGCCAGCACCCCACCGGGACAGGGGGCAGAGACCCAGTACTTC.

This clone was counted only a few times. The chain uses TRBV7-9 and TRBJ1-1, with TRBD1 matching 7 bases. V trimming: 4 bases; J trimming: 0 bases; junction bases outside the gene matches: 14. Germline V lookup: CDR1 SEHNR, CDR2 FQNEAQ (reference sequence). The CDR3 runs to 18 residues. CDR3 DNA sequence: TGTGCCAGCAGCTCATCTAAAGGGGGCGAGTTTATGAACACTGAAGCTTTCTTT. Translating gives CASSSSKGGEFMNTEAFF. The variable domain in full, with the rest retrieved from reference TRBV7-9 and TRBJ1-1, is DTGVSQNPRHKITKRGQNVTFRCDPISEHNRLYWYRQTLGQGPEFLTYFQNEAQLEKSRLLSDRFSAERPKGSFSTLEIQRTEQGDSAMYLCASSSSKGGEFMNTEAFFGQGTRLTVV.

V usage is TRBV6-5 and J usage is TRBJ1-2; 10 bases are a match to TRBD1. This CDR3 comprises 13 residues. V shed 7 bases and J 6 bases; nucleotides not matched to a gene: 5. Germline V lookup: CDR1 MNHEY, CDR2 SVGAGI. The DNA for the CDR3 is TGTGCCAGCACCTCGACAGGGGGCCATGGCTACACCTTC. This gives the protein CASTSTGGHGYTF.

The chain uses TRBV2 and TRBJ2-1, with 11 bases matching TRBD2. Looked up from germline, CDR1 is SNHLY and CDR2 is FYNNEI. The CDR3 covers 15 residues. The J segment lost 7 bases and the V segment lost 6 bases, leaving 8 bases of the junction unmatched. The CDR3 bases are TGTGCCAGCAGACCTATTAGCGGGGGGGCAAATGAGCAGTTCTTC. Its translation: CASRPISGGANEQFF.

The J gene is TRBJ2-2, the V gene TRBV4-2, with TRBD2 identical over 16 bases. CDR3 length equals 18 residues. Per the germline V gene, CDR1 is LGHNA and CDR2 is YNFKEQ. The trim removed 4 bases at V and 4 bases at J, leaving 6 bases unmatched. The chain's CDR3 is CASSRGLAGGQSTGELFF. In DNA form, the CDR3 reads TGTGCCAGCAGCCGGGGACTAGCGGGGGGGCAGAGCACCGGGGAGCTGTTTTTT.

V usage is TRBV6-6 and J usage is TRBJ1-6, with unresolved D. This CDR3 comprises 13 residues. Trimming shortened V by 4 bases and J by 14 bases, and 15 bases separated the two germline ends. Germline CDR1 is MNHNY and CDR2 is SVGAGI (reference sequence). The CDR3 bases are TGTGCCAGCAGTTTAAGAAGAGTTTGGTCCCTCCACTTT. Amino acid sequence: CASSLRRVWSLHF.

In DNA form, the CDR3 reads TGTGCCAGCAGCTCAGACAGGGAGTTTGTCTACGAGCAGTACGTC. Protein sequence: CASSSDREFVYEQYV. This chain links TRBV7-9 with TRBJ2-7, with 7 bases aligning to TRBD1. The V and J ends lost 4 bases and 3 bases, in that order; junction bases with no gene match: 9. Germline lookup yields CDR1 SEHNR and CDR2 FQNEAQ (reference sequence). This CDR3 is built from 15 residues.

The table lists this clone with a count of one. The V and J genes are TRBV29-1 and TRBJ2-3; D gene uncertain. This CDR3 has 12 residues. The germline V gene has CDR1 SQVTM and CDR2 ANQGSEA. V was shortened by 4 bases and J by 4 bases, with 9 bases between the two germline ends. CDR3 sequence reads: CSVARVSDTQYF. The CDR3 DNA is TGCAGCGTTGCGCGAGTGTCAGATACGCAGTATTTT.